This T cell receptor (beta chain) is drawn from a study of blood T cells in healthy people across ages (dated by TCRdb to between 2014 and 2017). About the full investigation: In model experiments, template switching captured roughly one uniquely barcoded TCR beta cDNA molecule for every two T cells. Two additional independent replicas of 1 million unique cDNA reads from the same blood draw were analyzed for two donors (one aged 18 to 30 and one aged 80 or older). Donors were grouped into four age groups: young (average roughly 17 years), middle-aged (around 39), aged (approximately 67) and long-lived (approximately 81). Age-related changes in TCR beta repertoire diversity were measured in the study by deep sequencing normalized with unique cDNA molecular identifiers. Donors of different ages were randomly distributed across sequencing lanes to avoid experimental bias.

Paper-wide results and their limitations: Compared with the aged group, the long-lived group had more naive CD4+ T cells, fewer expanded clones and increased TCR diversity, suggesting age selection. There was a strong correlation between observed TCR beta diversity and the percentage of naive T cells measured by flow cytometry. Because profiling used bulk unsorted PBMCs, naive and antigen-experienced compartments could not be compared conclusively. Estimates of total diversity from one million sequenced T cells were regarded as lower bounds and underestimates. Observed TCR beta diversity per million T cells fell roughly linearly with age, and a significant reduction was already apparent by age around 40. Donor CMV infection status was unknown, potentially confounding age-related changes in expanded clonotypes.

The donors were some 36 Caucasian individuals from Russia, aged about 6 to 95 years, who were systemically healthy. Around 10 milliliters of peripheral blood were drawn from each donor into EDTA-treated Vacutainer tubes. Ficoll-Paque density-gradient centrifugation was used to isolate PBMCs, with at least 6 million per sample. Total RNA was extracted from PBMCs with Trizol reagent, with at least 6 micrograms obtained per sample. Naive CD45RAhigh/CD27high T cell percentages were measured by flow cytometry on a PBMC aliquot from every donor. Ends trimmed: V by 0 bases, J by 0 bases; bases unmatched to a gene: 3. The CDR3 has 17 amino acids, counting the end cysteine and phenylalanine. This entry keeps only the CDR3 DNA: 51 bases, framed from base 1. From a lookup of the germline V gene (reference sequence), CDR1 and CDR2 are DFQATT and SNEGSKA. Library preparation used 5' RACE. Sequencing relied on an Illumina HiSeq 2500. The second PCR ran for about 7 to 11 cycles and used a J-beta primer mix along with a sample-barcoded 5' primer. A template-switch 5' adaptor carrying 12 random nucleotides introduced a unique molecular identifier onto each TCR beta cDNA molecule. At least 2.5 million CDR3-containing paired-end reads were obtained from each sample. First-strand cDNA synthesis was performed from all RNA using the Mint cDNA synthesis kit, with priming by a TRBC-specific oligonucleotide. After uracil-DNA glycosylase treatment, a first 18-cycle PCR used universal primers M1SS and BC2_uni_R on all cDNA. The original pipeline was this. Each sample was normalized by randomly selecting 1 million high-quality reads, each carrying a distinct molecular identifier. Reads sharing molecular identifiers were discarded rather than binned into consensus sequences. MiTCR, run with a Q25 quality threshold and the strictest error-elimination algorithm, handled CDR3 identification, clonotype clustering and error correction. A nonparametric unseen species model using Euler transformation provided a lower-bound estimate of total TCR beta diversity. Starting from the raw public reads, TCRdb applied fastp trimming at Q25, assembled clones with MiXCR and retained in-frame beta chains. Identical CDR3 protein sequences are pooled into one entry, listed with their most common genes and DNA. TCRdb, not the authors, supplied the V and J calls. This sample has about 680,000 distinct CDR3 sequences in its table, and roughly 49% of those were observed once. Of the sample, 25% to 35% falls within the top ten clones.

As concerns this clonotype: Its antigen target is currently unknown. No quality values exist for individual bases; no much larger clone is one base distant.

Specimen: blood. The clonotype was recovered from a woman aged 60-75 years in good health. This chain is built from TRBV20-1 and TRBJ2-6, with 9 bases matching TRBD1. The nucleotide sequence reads TGCAGTGCTAGAGAAACAGGGGGCCACTCTGGGGCCAACGTCCTGACTTTC. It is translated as CSARETGGHSGANVLTF.